One and the same sample provided the 15 T cell receptor beta chains below, sequenced in a study of blood T cell repertoires in COVID-19. Repertoires were generated with immunoSEQ multiplex PCR, while TCRdb's copy carries only in-frame clones and drops some. Found here are 200,000 or so clones, 86% of them singletons; the top ten hold 2% to 2.5%. The sample taken for sequencing was peripheral blood. These receptors were obtained from a woman aged 45-60 years with acute or convalescent COVID-19.

This clone appeared a few times. V and J are TRBV30 and TRBJ1-1; D gene uncertain. The CDR3 runs 13 residues. Deletions cut 3 bases from V and 8 bases from J, with 16 bases between. Germline V gene data show CDR1 as GTSNPN and CDR2 as SVGIG (reference sequence). This CDR3 is CAWRPGGREEAFF. The CDR3 DNA sequence: TGTGCCTGGAGGCCGGGAGGGAGGGAAGAAGCTTTCTTT.

This clone appeared a few times. The gene calls are TRBV6-5 and TRBJ2-7; possibly TRBD1 for D (6 bases). The CDR3 totals 14 residues. Looked up from germline, CDR1 is MNHEY and CDR2 is SVGAGI. Trimming took 8 bases from V and 2 from J, leaving 16 bases between them. CDR3 region: CASRGGHGTYEQYF. The CDR3 region has the DNA TGTGCCAGCCGAGGGGGACACGGCACCTACGAGCAGTACTTC.

The chain uses TRBV19 and TRBJ2-5; perhaps TRBD2 as D (6 bases). The ends were cut back, 3 bases at V and 3 bases at J, with 14 bases in the middle. Germline CDR1 and CDR2: LNHDA and SQIVND (reference sequence). The CDR3 has 15 residues. This chain's CDR3 is CASSIQAGKKETQYF. The CDR3, as DNA: TGTGCCAGTAGTATTCAGGCGGGGAAGAAAGAGACCCAGTACTTC.

The chain recombines TRBV5-4 with TRBJ1-4; a weak D match, TRBD1 (6 bases). This CDR3 comprises 14 residues. V dropped 4 bases and J dropped 3 bases, with 10 bases sitting between them. Germline V lookup: CDR1 SGHNT, CDR2 YYREEE (reference sequence). This CDR3 reads CASSLKGANEKLFF. CDR3 bases: TGTGCCAGCAGCCTGAAGGGGGCTAATGAAAAACTGTTTTTT.

This clone has just one count. The rearrangement joins TRBV30 to TRBJ2-5, with 12 nucleotides matching TRBD2. This CDR3 region has 15 residues. The junction had 1 base not matched to a gene; V was cut back by 0 bases and J by 2 bases. Per the germline V gene, CDR1 is GTSNPN and CDR2 is SVGIG (reference sequence). CDR3: CAWSVLAGGQETQYF. The CDR3, as DNA: TGTGCCTGGAGTGTACTAGCGGGGGGTCAAGAGACCCAGTACTTC.

This chain uses TRBV18 with TRBJ1-2, with a tentative D call TRBD1 (6 bases). CDR1 is KGHSH and CDR2 is LQKENI in the germline V gene. The CDR3 is made up of 16 amino acids. Trimming removed 6 bases from V and 1 base from J, with 18 bases in between. CDR3 in amino acids: CASSPVTGRGNYGYTF. The CDR3, as DNA: TGTGCCAGCTCTCCAGTCACAGGGAGAGGTAACTATGGCTACACCTTC.

The genes are TRBV7-8 and TRBJ1-3; D gene ambiguous. The CDR3 sequence is 11 residues long. In germline, CDR1 is SGHVS, CDR2 FQNEAQ. V was shortened by 2 bases and J by 8 bases, with 4 bases between the two germline ends. The CDR3: CASSLTDTIYF. CDR3 nucleotides: TGTGCCAGCAGCTTAACGGACACCATATATTTT.

The rearrangement links TRBV24-1 to TRBJ2-3; TRBD1 agrees at 7 bases. Looked up from germline, CDR1 is KGHDR and CDR2 is SFDVKD. CDR3 size: 15 residues. V shed 0 bases, J shed 5 bases, and the junction held 4 bases outside the gene matches. This CDR3 reads CATSDLNRGLDTQYF. CDR3 in DNA: TGTGCCACCAGTGATTTGAACAGGGGTTTAGATACGCAGTATTTT.

The rearrangement links TRBV19 to TRBJ2-3, with D hard to call. CDR1 LNHDA and CDR2 SQIVND come from the germline V gene (reference sequence). Trimming removed 5 bases from V and 3 bases from J, with 9 bases in between. The CDR3 consists of 13 residues. The CDR3 protein is CASSPSGTDTQYF. The CDR3 DNA is TGTGCCAGTAGTCCATCAGGTACAGATACGCAGTATTTT.

The chain uses TRBV18 and TRBJ2-1; 7 bases fit TRBD1. Unmatched junction bases numbered 16, after V lost 5 bases and J lost 3 bases. Germline CDR1 and CDR2: KGHSH and LQKENI. This CDR3 region has 18 residues. The CDR3 DNA reads as TGTGCCAGCTCAACCATCGCTCCGGACAGGATAGGCTACAATGAGCAGTTCTTC. This codes for CASSTIAPDRIGYNEQFF.

The rearrangement links TRBV4-1 to TRBJ2-7, with D perhaps TRBD2 (6 bases). CDR3 length equals 15 residues. Trimming removed 4 bases from V and 3 bases from J, with 16 bases in between. Germline values: CDR1 MGHRA, CDR2 YSYEKL. The CDR3 loop reads CASSPPGSGYYEQYF. The CDR3 DNA reads TGCGCCAGCAGCCCCCCCGGGAGCGGATACTACGAGCAGTACTTC.

The chain combines TRBV6-5 with TRBJ1-2; TRBD1 agrees at 10 bases. The CDR3 covers 14 residues. Germline V gene lookup returns CDR1 MNHEY and CDR2 SVGAGI. The trim removed 6 bases at V and 8 bases at J, leaving 9 bases unmatched. This CDR3 is CASRDPGQGSGYTF. CDR3 bases: TGTGCCAGCAGAGACCCGGGACAGGGGAGCGGCTACACCTTC.

In its sample, this clone was seen a few times. The chain combines TRBV30 with TRBJ2-5; 10 nucleotides line up with TRBD2. The V and J ends lost 3 bases and 4 bases, in that order; junction bases with no gene match: 2. This CDR3 is built from 13 residues. Germline loops: CDR1 GTSNPN, CDR2 SVGIG (reference sequence). The CDR3 DNA reads TGTGCCTGGAGGCTAGCGGGAGCAGAGACCCAGTACTTC. It yields the protein CAWRLAGAETQYF.

This rearrangement joins TRBV18 to TRBJ1-3; maybe TRBD1 (6 bases). Trimming removed 6 bases from V and 1 base from J, with 16 bases in between. This CDR3 spans 16 amino acids. The germline CDR1 and CDR2 sequences are KGHSH and LQKENI. The CDR3 DNA is TGTGCCAGCTCTACGGGGGGGCAGGCTTCTGGAAACACCATATATTTT. As protein: CASSTGGQASGNTIYF.

This clone showed up just a few times. This chain links TRBV12-3 or TRBV12-4 with TRBJ1-2; no clear D. V was trimmed by 3 bases and J by 7 bases, leaving 9 bases between them. The CDR3 contains 12 residues. In nucleotides, the CDR3 is TGTGCCAGCAGTTTGGAGGGCTCTGGCTACACCTTC. Translated, it gives CASSLEGSGYTF.